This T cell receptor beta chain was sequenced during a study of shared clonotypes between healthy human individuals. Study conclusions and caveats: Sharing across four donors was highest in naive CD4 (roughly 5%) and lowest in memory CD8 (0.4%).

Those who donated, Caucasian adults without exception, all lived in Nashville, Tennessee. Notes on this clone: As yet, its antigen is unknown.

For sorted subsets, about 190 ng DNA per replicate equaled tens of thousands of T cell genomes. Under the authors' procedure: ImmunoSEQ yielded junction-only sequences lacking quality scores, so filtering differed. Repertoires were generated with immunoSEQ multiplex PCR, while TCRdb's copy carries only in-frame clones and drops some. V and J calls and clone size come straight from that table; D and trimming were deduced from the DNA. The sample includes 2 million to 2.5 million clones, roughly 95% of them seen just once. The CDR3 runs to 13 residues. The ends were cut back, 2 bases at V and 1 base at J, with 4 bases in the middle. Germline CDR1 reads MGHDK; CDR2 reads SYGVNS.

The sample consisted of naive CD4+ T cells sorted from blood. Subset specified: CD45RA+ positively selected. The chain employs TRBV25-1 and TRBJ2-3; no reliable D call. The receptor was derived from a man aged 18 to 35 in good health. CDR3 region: CASSERGTDTQYF. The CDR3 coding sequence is TGTGCCAGCAGTGAACGCGGCACAGATACGCAGTATTTT.